This T cell receptor beta chain is drawn from a study of T-cell reconstitution after alpha-beta-depleted transplantation in children. General observations from the study: Newly generated T cells supplied most T-cell counts and diversity one year post-transplant.

The library targeted TCRbeta and was prepared with unique molecular identifiers. TCRdb fed the PCR reads into MiXCR, producing one record per CDR3 protein. The sample shows around 500,000 distinct CDR3 sequences, 23% of them seen only once. The CDR3 is 15 residues long. The J segment lost 6 bases and the V segment lost 4 bases, leaving 8 bases of the junction unmatched. Germline V gives CDR1 SGHRS, CDR2 YFSETQ. Of note for this clonotype: Its antigen is not known.

This material consisted of PBMCs, mostly from graft donor cells, taken 360 days after TCRalphabeta/CD19-depleted stem cell transplant. This rearrangement joins TRBV5-1 to TRBJ2-2, with 8 bases lining up with TRBD1. The clonotype originates from a boy under two years old who had a stem cell transplant for acute myeloid leukemia, so the T cells may come from the graft donor. CDR3 nucleotide sequence: TGCGCCAGCAGCCCGGGACAGGTCACTCCCGGGGAGCTGTTTTTT. Residues: CASSPGQVTPGELFF.